The entry below describes one TCR beta chain. The target antigen is unknown. The entry originates in a study of cytomegalovirus exposure and HLA in healthy donors. The CDR3 consists of 16 residues. From germline, CDR1 is LGHNA and CDR2 YNFKEQ. The V and J ends lost 4 bases and 4 bases, in that order; junction bases with no gene match: 8. Study findings and constraints: A later analysis revealed that TCR association rates differed between HLA loci, peaking at DRB1 and bottoming out at HLA-C.

The PCR contained 60 Vbeta and 13 Jbeta primers. TCRdb's table, derived via immunoSEQ multiplex PCR, lists solely in-frame clones and lacks some. Here the sample table reports 150,000 to 200,000 clones. V and J are TRBV4-2 and TRBJ1-3; 9 nucleotides match TRBD1. The sample taken for sequencing was PBMCs. The sequence came from a man aged 30 to 39 in good health and CMV-seronegative. Here the CDR3 DNA reads TGTGCCAGCAGCCCCGGACAGGGGCAATTGGGAAACACCATATATTTT. Translated: CASSPGQGQLGNTIYF.